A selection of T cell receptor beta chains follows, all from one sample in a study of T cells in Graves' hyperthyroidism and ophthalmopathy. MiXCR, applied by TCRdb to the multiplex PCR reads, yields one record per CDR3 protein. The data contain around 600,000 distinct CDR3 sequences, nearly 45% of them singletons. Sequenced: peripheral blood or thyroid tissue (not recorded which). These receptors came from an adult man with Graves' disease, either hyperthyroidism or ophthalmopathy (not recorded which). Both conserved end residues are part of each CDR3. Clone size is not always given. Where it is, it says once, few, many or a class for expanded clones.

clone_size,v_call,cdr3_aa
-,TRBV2,CASSQEMRGINYGYTF
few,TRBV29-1,CSVEIQGLNYGYTF
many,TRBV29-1,CSARENGYTF
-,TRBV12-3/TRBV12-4,CASSLATGGASPLHF
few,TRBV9,CASSVEVSPGPTGNTIYF
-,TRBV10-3,CAISDGAYTEAFF
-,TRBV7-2,CASSPDRIDQPQHF
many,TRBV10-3,CATLLENTEAFF
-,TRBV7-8,CASSAHTAGGQETQYF
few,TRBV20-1,CSATITGTDYGYTF
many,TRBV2,CASSYDRVGTGELFF
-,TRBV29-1,CSSLDNTEAFF
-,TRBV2,CASLGQGHGYTF
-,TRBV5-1,CASRSGEGYEQYF
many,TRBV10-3,CAISSPGAQGYTF
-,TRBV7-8,CASSFSGSGGYTF